What follows is one T cell receptor beta chain and its context. In the original analysis: The authors estimated nucleated cell counts from reference gene primer amplification. Clones were sequenced by immunoSEQ multiplex PCR, and TCRdb holds only the in-frame ones, with some missing. V and J calls and clone size are those listed in that table; D and trimming were worked out from the DNA. The sample lists 210,000 or so clones, about 91% occurring once. There are 12 residues in the CDR3. Between the trimmed V and J ends, which lost 7 bases and 7 bases, there was a span of 10 bases. Germline-derived CDR1 and CDR2 are LNHDA and SQIVND (reference sequence). This sample was taken from a study of blood T cell repertoires in COVID-19.

This TCR came from a woman between 40 and 50 years old with acute or convalescent COVID-19. The V call is TRBV19, the J call TRBJ1-4; D is unclear. The specimen was peripheral blood. The DNA of the CDR3 is TGTGCCAGTAAGGATGAGGGTGAAAAACTGTTTTTT. It specifies CASKDEGEKLFF. The whole variable domain, filled in from reference TRBV19 and TRBJ1-4, reads DGGITQSPKYLFRKEGQNVTLSCEQNLNHDAMYWYRQDPGQGLRLIYYSQIVNDFQKGDIAEGYSVSREKKESFPLTVTSAQKNPTAFYLCASKDEGEKLFFGSGTQLSVL.